The 31 T cell receptor beta chains below all came from one sample that was sequenced in a study of T cells after yellow fever vaccination. TCRdb called the 5' RACE reads again in MiXCR, with one record for every CDR3 protein. This table holds 450,000 to 550,000 distinct CDR3 sequences, roughly a fifth found once. Here the sequenced sample was PBMCs, taken around 3 weeks after the first yellow fever vaccination. These receptors all stem from a man aged 18 to 29 who received the YFV17D yellow fever vaccine.

This clonotype was picked up a small number of times. The chain recombines TRBV20-1 with TRBJ2-1, with D perhaps matching TRBD1 (5 bases). The CDR3 consists of 14 residues. The ends were cut back, 7 bases at V and 0 bases at J, with 13 bases in the middle. From germline, CDR1 is DFQATT and CDR2 SNEGSKA (reference sequence). The CDR3 loop reads CSGDPGYSYNEQFF. In DNA, the CDR3 is TGCAGTGGAGATCCAGGGTACTCCTACAATGAGCAGTTCTTC.

This chain joins TRBV5-1 and TRBJ1-1, with D hard to call. The CDR3 length is 14 residues. The V and J ends lost 2 bases and 2 bases respectively, with 10 bases between them. Germline V gene data show CDR1 as SGHRS and CDR2 as YFSETQ. In nucleotides, the CDR3 is TGCGCCAGCAGCTTCACACGTATCAACACTGAAGCTTTCTTT. Residues: CASSFTRINTEAFF.

Only one count was recorded for this clonotype. The genes are TRBV7-2 and TRBJ2-7, with D possibly TRBD1 on 6 matching bases. The length of the CDR3 is 15 residues. Trimming pared 5 bases from V and 0 bases from J, leaving 14 bases between. The V gene's germline CDR1 is SGHTA and CDR2 FQGNSA. The CDR3 here is CASSPQGFPSYEQYV. CDR3 coding DNA: TGTGCCAGCAGCCCTCAGGGGTTCCCCTCCTACGAGCAGTACGTC.

The rearrangement joins TRBV10-3 to TRBJ1-1; perhaps TRBD1 as D (5 bases). The CDR3 contains 14 residues. The V gene's germline CDR1 is ENHRY and CDR2 SYGVKD. V was trimmed by 6 bases and J by 5 bases, leaving 16 bases between them. The CDR3 sequence: CAIRKDSGGTEAFF. CDR3 coding DNA: TGTGCCATCAGAAAGGACTCTGGGGGGACTGAAGCTTTCTTT.

The chain links TRBV7-2 to TRBJ2-5, with D hard to call. CDR3 length: 14 residues. The germline V gene has CDR1 SGHTA and CDR2 FQGNSA. V gave up 5 bases and J gave up 5 bases, with 15 bases separating them. CDR3 bases: TGTGCCAGCAGCCCCCGTGGACCCGAGGAGACCCAGTACTTC. Residues: CASSPRGPEETQYF.

This clonotype was seen more than once but under ten times. The chain links TRBV5-5 to TRBJ1-2; D gene uncertain. Trimming stripped 4 bases from V and 9 bases from J, with 19 bases between. Germline V lookup: CDR1 SGHKS, CDR2 YYEKEE (reference sequence). The CDR3 spans 14 residues. The CDR3, as DNA: TGTGCCAGCAGCCCCCAGGTCGATAAGCGGCGCTACACCTTC. It is translated as CASSPQVDKRRYTF.

This clonotype was counted only a few times. V usage is TRBV20-1 and J usage is TRBJ2-5; a possible D gene is TRBD1 (5 bases). This CDR3 contains 14 residues. V was shortened by 5 bases and J by 3 bases, with 16 bases between the two germline ends. The germline gives CDR1 DFQATT, CDR2 SNEGSKA (reference sequence). The CDR3 nucleotides read TGCAGTGCTGATTTCCCTCAGGGAAAAGAGACCCAGTACTTC. Residues: CSADFPQGKETQYF.

This clonotype was recorded at least ten times. This chain connects TRBV5-6 to TRBJ2-5; a possible D gene is TRBD2 (6 bases). The germline gives CDR1 SGHDT, CDR2 YYEEEE. The ends were cut back, 7 bases at V and 5 bases at J, with 12 bases in the middle. The CDR3 spans 12 residues. CDR3 residues: CASGGTVETQYF. The CDR3 coding sequence is TGTGCCAGCGGCGGGACGGTGGAGACCCAGTACTTC.

The chain employs TRBV7-6 and TRBJ2-1; TRBD1 matches 7 bases. Germline assignment: CDR1 SGHVS and CDR2 FNYEAQ. The junction had 4 bases not matched to a gene; V was cut back by 3 bases and J by 8 bases. This CDR3 is 13 amino acids long. CDR3 sequence (DNA): TGTGCCAGCAGCTTGAGGGGGCGGGATGAGCAGTTCTTC. Its translation is CASSLRGRDEQFF.

This clonotype occurred a few times. The gene calls are TRBV12-3 or TRBV12-4 and TRBJ1-4; no reliable D call. Between the trimmed V and J ends, which lost 5 bases and 5 bases, there was a span of 15 bases. The CDR3 has 15 residues. The chain's CDR3 is CASSPSGDYNEKLFF. CDR3 coding DNA: TGTGCCAGCAGTCCCTCAGGAGATTACAATGAAAAACTGTTTTTT.

This clonotype showed up just a few times. The chain employs TRBV5-1 and TRBJ1-1; D gene ambiguous. Trimming left V 2 bases short and J 0 bases short, with 8 bases between. Germline-derived CDR1 and CDR2 are SGHRS and YFSETQ. There are 14 residues in the CDR3. The CDR3: CASSFNGMNTEAFF. The CDR3 DNA reads as TGCGCCAGCAGCTTCAATGGGATGAACACTGAAGCTTTCTTT.

The genes are TRBV15 and TRBJ2-7, with D hard to call. The germline V gene has CDR1 LNHNV and CDR2 YYDKDF (reference sequence). CDR3 length equals 13 residues. The ends were cut back, 4 bases at V and 4 bases at J, with 11 bases in the middle. CDR3 loop: CATSNGEMYEQYV. The CDR3 nucleotides are TGTGCCACCAGCAATGGAGAGATGTACGAGCAGTACGTC.

This chain links TRBV6-5 with TRBJ2-1; TRBD1 aligns across 9 bases. The V segment lost 2 bases and the J segment 8 bases; nucleotides outside the gene matches: 7. The CDR3 totals 15 residues. Germline CDR1 and CDR2: MNHEY and SVGAGI. CDR3 in amino acids: CASSYKDRGTDEQFF. In DNA form, the CDR3 reads TGTGCCAGCAGTTACAAGGACAGGGGCACCGATGAGCAGTTCTTC.

This clonotype showed up just a few times. The V gene is TRBV7-8, the J gene TRBJ2-5; 9 bases align to TRBD1. V was pared by 5 bases and J by 5 bases, with 3 bases of the junction left unmatched. The CDR3 is 13 amino acids. From germline, CDR1 is SGHVS and CDR2 FQNEAQ. The CDR3 region has the DNA TGTGCCAGCAGCGGGACAGGGAGTGAGACCCAGTACTTC. It specifies CASSGTGSETQYF.

The chain carries TRBV9 and TRBJ1-6, with 7 bases aligning to TRBD1. The CDR3 totals 18 residues. Germline V lookup: CDR1 SGDLS, CDR2 YYNGEE. Losses at the gene ends were 4 bases for V and 4 bases for J; bases not matched to a gene: 14. The CDR3 nucleotides read TGTGCCAGCAGCAGGGGGACAGCCCGACACCCGTATAATTCACCCCTCCACTTT. Protein: CASSRGTARHPYNSPLHF.

This rearrangement joins TRBV24-1 to TRBJ1-5, with D hard to call. This CDR3 is 13 amino acids long. Germline V lookup: CDR1 KGHDR, CDR2 SFDVKD. The V end was cut by 5 bases, the J end by 6 bases, with 10 bases between. The CDR3 coding sequence is TGTGCCACCAGTGCCCTCGAGGGTCAGCCCCAGCATTTT. Protein product: CATSALEGQPQHF.

The chain recombines TRBV12-3 or TRBV12-4 with TRBJ2-2; D may correspond to TRBD1 or TRBD2 (5 bases each). Between the trimmed V and J ends, which lost 5 bases and 0 bases, there was a span of 10 bases. The CDR3 loop spans 15 amino acids. CDR3 sequence: CASSMGRTNTGELFF. CDR3 bases: TGTGCCAGCAGTATGGGACGGACGAACACCGGGGAGCTGTTTTTT.

The V gene is TRBV11-2, the J gene TRBJ2-7; D ambiguous. Germline V gene data show CDR1 as SGHAT and CDR2 as FQNNGV. The CDR3 has 13 amino acids. With 1 base removed from V and 1 base from J, the gap between germline ends came to 5 bases. CDR3 sequence reads: CASSLGDSYEQYV. The CDR3 nucleotides are TGTGCCAGCAGCTTAGGTGATTCCTACGAGCAGTACGTC.

CDR3 in amino acids: CASNLTYEQYV. The CDR3 DNA follows: TGTGCCAGCAACCTAACCTACGAGCAGTACGTC. The chain uses TRBV25-1 and TRBJ2-7; D unresolved. V was cut by 7 bases and J by 2 bases, with 6 bases left in between. In germline, CDR1 is MGHDK, CDR2 SYGVNS. This CDR3 comprises 11 residues.

The chain links TRBV6-5 to TRBJ1-1; weak D call: TRBD1 (5 bases). This CDR3 has 13 residues. V dropped 0 bases and J dropped 6 bases, with 8 bases sitting between them. Looked up from germline, CDR1 is MNHEY and CDR2 is SVGAGI. CDR3 DNA sequence: TGTGCCAGCAGTTACTCGGGGCGGGCTGAAGCTTTCTTT. This translates into CASSYSGRAEAFF.

This chain joins TRBV28 and TRBJ1-1, with TRBD1 matching 7 bases. Germline CDR1 MDHEN, CDR2 SYDVKM. The ends lost 4 bases at V and 10 bases at J; junction bases unmatched: 3. The CDR3 length is 11 residues. CDR3 loop: CASSSQGVAFF. The CDR3 DNA sequence: TGTGCCAGCAGTTCCCAGGGGGTAGCTTTCTTT.

The chain carries TRBV20-1 and TRBJ2-7; D is possibly TRBD1 or TRBD2 (5 bases each). V lost 4 bases and J 3 bases, leaving 19 bases between the germline ends. The CDR3 covers 15 residues. From germline, CDR1 is DFQATT and CDR2 SNEGSKA (reference sequence). CDR3 in amino acids: CSATGTGGVGYEQYF. For the CDR3, the DNA is TGCAGTGCTACCGGGACGGGTGGAGTAGGCTACGAGCAGTACTTC.

This clonotype was recorded a few times. CDR3 amino acids: CASKGGETNSPLHF. CDR3 DNA: TGTGCCAGTAAAGGGGGCGAAACGAATTCACCCCTCCACTTT. This chain joins TRBV2 and TRBJ1-6; 7 bases align to TRBD1. The CDR3 runs to 14 residues. Germline CDR1 reads SNHLY; CDR2 reads FYNNEI. J was trimmed by 7 bases and V by 9 bases; bases with no gene match: 9. The entire variable domain, with the rest obtained from reference TRBV2 and TRBJ1-6, is as follows: EPEVTQTPSHQVTQMGQEVILRCVPISNHLYFYWYRQILGQKVEFLVSFYNNEISEKSEIFDDQFSVERPDGSNFTLKIRSTKLEDSAMYFCASKGGETNSPLHFGNGTRLTVT.

This clonotype came up a few times. The chain links TRBV24-1 to TRBJ2-1; 9 bases match TRBD2. CDR1 is KGHDR, CDR2 SFDVKD, per germline. Trimming at V came to 4 bases and at J to 9 bases, leaving 6 bases not matched to a gene. The CDR3 runs to 14 residues. The CDR3 DNA sequence: TGTGCCACCAGTGACACGGCGGGGGGGGGTGAGCAGTTCTTC. Amino acids: CATSDTAGGGEQFF.

The rearrangement joins TRBV7-2 to TRBJ2-3; D tentatively reads TRBD1 or TRBD2 (7 bases each). This CDR3 has 17 amino acids. The germline gives CDR1 SGHTA, CDR2 FQGNSA. With 3 bases removed from V and 10 bases from J, the gap between germline ends came to 26 bases. The CDR3 sequence is CASSFDRASGGGQAQYF. DNA of the CDR3: TGTGCCAGCAGCTTCGACAGGGCTAGCGGCGGAGGGCAGGCGCAGTATTTT.

This chain joins TRBV7-2 and TRBJ1-5; D gene uncertain. CDR3 length equals 14 residues. V lost 4 bases and J 6 bases, leaving 13 bases between the germline ends. The germline gives CDR1 SGHTA, CDR2 FQGNSA. Here the CDR3 reads CASSSIGRGQPQHF. The CDR3 DNA reads TGTGCCAGCAGCTCAATAGGGCGTGGTCAGCCCCAGCATTTT.

The table lists this clonotype with a few counts. J is TRBJ2-7 and V is TRBV5-1; D is unresolved. The CDR3 runs 13 residues. V was shortened by 2 bases and J by 2 bases, with 8 bases between the two germline ends. From germline, CDR1 is SGHRS and CDR2 YFSETQ. CDR3 sequence reads: CASSLGFAYEQYF. CDR3 bases: TGCGCCAGCAGCTTAGGCTTCGCCTACGAGCAGTACTTC. Drawing the rest from reference TRBV5-1 and TRBJ2-7, the complete variable domain is KAGVTQTPRYLIKTRGQQVTLSCSPISGHRSVSWYQQTPGQGLQFLFEYFSETQRNKGNFPGRFSGRQFSNSRSEMNVSTLELGDSALYLCASSLGFAYEQYFGPGTRLTVT.

This clonotype was found a few times. The CDR3: CASTLLSEQYF. The CDR3 DNA sequence: TGTGCCAGCACCCTTCTATCCGAGCAGTACTTC. The rearrangement links TRBV5-5 to TRBJ2-7; D gene unclear. The CDR3 runs 11 residues. Between the trimmed V and J ends, which lost 6 bases and 6 bases, there was a span of 10 bases. Germline V gene lookup returns CDR1 SGHKS and CDR2 YYEKEE (reference sequence).

The chain links TRBV5-5 to TRBJ1-5; D ambiguous. The CDR3 totals 15 residues. Germline lookup yields CDR1 SGHKS and CDR2 YYEKEE (reference sequence). V dropped 2 bases and J dropped 0 bases, with 9 bases sitting between them. The CDR3 sequence is CASSLGPNSNQPQHF. The CDR3, as DNA: TGTGCCAGCAGCTTAGGGCCGAATAGCAATCAGCCCCAGCATTTT.

J is TRBJ1-1 and V is TRBV12-3 or TRBV12-4, with no clear D. This CDR3 spans 13 amino acids. Trimming shortened V by 11 bases and J by 2 bases, and 15 bases separated the two germline ends. CDR3 DNA sequence: TGTGCCTTGATGGGCGGTTTTAACACTGAAGCTTTCTTT. It yields the protein CALMGGFNTEAFF.

This clonotype was seen only a few times. The V call is TRBV7-6, the J call TRBJ2-2; unclear D gene. Germline assignment: CDR1 SGHVS and CDR2 FNYEAQ. With 1 base removed from V and 0 bases from J, the gap between germline ends came to 9 bases. This CDR3 is built from 16 residues. Here the CDR3 DNA reads TGTGCCAGCAGCTTAGTGGCGACACCGAACACCGGGGAGCTGTTTTTT. This gives the protein CASSLVATPNTGELFF.